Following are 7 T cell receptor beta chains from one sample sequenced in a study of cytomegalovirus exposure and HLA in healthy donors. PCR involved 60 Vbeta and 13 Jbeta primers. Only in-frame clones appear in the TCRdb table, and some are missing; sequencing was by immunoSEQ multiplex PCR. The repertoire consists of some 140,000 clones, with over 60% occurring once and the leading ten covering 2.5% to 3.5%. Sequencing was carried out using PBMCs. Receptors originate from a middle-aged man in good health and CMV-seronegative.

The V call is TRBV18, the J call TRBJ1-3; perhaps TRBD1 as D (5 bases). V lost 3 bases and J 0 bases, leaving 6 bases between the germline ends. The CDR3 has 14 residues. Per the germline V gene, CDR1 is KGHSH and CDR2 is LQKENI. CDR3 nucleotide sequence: TGTGCCAGCTCACCCACAGGCTCTGGAAACACCATATATTTT. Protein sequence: CASSPTGSGNTIYF.

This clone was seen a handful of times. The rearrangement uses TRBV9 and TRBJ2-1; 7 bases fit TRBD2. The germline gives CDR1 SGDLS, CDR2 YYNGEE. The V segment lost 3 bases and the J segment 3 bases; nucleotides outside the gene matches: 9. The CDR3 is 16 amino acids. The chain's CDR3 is CASSAGPSGIYNEQFF. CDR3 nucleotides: TGTGCCAGCAGCGCCGGACCTAGCGGTATCTACAATGAGCAGTTCTTC.

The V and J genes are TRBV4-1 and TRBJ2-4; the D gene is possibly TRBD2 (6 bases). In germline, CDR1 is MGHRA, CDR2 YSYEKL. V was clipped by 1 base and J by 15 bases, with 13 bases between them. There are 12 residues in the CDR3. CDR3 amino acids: CASSQGLSGPYF. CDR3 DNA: TGCGCCAGCAGCCAAGGGCTTAGCGGCCCGTACTTC.

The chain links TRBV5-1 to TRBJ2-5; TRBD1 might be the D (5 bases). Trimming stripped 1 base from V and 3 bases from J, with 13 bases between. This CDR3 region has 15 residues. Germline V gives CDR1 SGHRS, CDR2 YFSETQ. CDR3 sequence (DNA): TGCGCCAGCAGCTTGCTAGGGATAGGGGAAGAGACCCAGTACTTC. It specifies CASSLLGIGEETQYF.

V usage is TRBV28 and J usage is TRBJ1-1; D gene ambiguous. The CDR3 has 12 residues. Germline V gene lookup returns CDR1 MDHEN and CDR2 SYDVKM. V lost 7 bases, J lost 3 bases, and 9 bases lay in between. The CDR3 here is CASMEEYTEAFF. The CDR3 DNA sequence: TGTGCCAGCATGGAGGAGTACACTGAAGCTTTCTTT. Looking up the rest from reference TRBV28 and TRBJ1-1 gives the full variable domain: DVKVTQSSRYLVKRTGEKVFLECVQDMDHENMFWYRQDPGLGLRLIYFSYDVKMKEKGDIPEGYSVSREKKERFSLILESASTNQTSMYLCASMEEYTEAFFGQGTRLTVV.

CDR3 DNA sequence: TGTGCCAGCAGCTCTCCGACAGGGACGATGAGCTACACCTTC. It is translated as CASSSPTGTMSYTF. The gene calls are TRBV7-2 and TRBJ1-2; TRBD1 agrees at 7 bases. This CDR3 comprises 14 residues. CDR1 and CDR2 (germline): SGHTA, FQGNSA. The J segment lost 9 bases and the V segment lost 4 bases, leaving 11 bases of the junction unmatched.

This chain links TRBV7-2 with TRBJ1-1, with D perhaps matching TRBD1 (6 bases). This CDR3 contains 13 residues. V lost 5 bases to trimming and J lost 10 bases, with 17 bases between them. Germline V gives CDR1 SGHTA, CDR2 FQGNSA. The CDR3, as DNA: TGTGCCAGCAGCCCGGGACACAGGGTTCGAGCTTTCTTT. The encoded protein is CASSPGHRVRAFF.